The 27 T cell receptor beta chains presented below share a single source sample, sequenced in a study of blood T cell repertoires in COVID-19. TCRdb's table, derived via immunoSEQ multiplex PCR, lists solely in-frame clones and lacks some. The table shows 160,000 or so clones, with 80% to 90% occurring only once. The specimen sequenced was peripheral blood. All receptors derive from a woman between 50 and 59 years old with acute or convalescent COVID-19.

This sequence joins TRBV27 and TRBJ2-7; 7 nucleotides line up with TRBD1. Germline V gene data show CDR1 as MNHEY and CDR2 as SMNVEV (reference sequence). V shed 5 bases and J 2 bases; nucleotides not matched to a gene: 6. CDR3 length: 14 residues. The CDR3 loop is CASSVRTGTYEQYF. The DNA of the CDR3 is TGTGCCAGCAGTGTAAGGACAGGAACCTACGAGCAGTACTTC.

This chain uses TRBV19 with TRBJ1-1; D not certain. The V end was cut by 3 bases, the J end by 4 bases, with 18 bases between. Germline-derived CDR1 and CDR2 are LNHDA and SQIVND (reference sequence). The CDR3 sequence is 16 residues long. Written as DNA, the CDR3 is TGTGCCAGTAGTATTATCGCCGGGAAATGGGGCACTGAAGCTTTCTTT. Translation: CASSIIAGKWGTEAFF.

The chain's CDR3 is CASSHATSGSYEQYF. The CDR3 DNA reads as TGCGCCAGCAGCCACGCCACTAGCGGGTCCTACGAGCAGTACTTC. The chain links TRBV4-3 to TRBJ2-7; 9 nucleotides line up with TRBD2. Germline V gene data show CDR1 as LGHNA and CDR2 as YSLEER. V lost 3 bases, J lost 1 base, and 4 bases stayed unmatched. CDR3 size: 15 residues.

A word on this clone: The junction does not match germline at one end; this may be a read error. The J gene is TRBJ2-7, the V gene TRBV5-8; D might be TRBD2 (5 bases). Germline assignment: CDR1 SGHTS and CDR2 YDEGEE. The CDR3 is 10 amino acids. This chain's CDR3 is CASSLAEGHF. The CDR3 DNA reads as TGTGCCAGCAGCTTGGCCGAGGGCCACTTC.

V is TRBV4-1 and J is TRBJ2-7, with D tentatively TRBD1 (5 bases). The germline V gene encodes CDR1 MGHRA and CDR2 YSYEKL. V was cut by 0 bases and J by 3 bases, with 15 bases left in between. The CDR3 loop spans 16 amino acids. The CDR3, as DNA: TGCGCCAGCAGCCAAGATTGGTCCAGGGCGGTCTACGAGCAGTACTTC. Translation gives CASSQDWSRAVYEQYF.

The chain recombines TRBV7-9 with TRBJ1-2; TRBD1 might be the D (6 bases). Trimming stripped 0 bases from V and 8 bases from J, with 10 bases between. Germline V CDR1 and CDR2: SEHNR, FQNEAQ (reference sequence). The CDR3 is 13 amino acids. The CDR3: CASSLAGTRGYTF. In DNA form, the CDR3 reads TGTGCCAGCAGCTTAGCGGGGACAAGGGGCTACACCTTC.

V usage is TRBV12-3 or TRBV12-4 and J usage is TRBJ1-2; D call uncertain. This CDR3 is 12 amino acids long. The V and J ends lost 4 bases and 5 bases respectively, with 8 bases between them. The DNA of the CDR3 is TGTGCCAGCAGTTCATCCGGTTATGGCTACACCTTC. Its protein product is CASSSSGYGYTF.

The chain is built from TRBV9 and TRBJ2-1; D ambiguous. The germline V gene has CDR1 SGDLS and CDR2 YYNGEE. This CDR3 spans 15 amino acids. Trimming pared 0 bases from V and 7 bases from J, leaving 14 bases between. Here the CDR3 reads CASSVAAATRNEQFF. CDR3 in DNA: TGTGCCAGCAGCGTAGCGGCGGCGACTCGGAATGAGCAGTTCTTC.

This clone was seen only once. The rearrangement joins TRBV4-1 to TRBJ1-2; 8 bases fit TRBD1. J was trimmed by 4 bases and V by 2 bases; bases with no gene match: 12. The CDR3 has 17 residues. Germline V gene data show CDR1 as MGHRA and CDR2 as YSYEKL. The CDR3 region has the DNA TGCGCCAGCAGCCAATTGGTAGTTATGGACAGGGTCTATGGCTACACCTTC. Amino acids: CASSQLVVMDRVYGYTF.

The chain is built from TRBV7-3 and TRBJ2-5; 11 bases fit TRBD1. This CDR3 region has 16 residues. From germline, CDR1 is SGHTA and CDR2 FQGTGA. J was trimmed by 3 bases and V by 5 bases; bases with no gene match: 8. The CDR3 sequence is CASSPIGTGGKETQYF. The CDR3, as DNA: TGTGCCAGCAGCCCCATCGGGACAGGGGGGAAAGAGACCCAGTACTTC. The entire variable domain, with the rest obtained from reference TRBV7-3 and TRBJ2-5, is as follows: GAGVSQTPSNKVTEKGKYVELRCDPISGHTALYWYRQSLGQGPEFLIYFQGTGAADDSGLPNDRFFAVRPEGSVSTLKIQRTERGDSAVYLCASSPIGTGGKETQYFGPGTRLLVL.

V usage is TRBV24-1 and J usage is TRBJ1-1; 7 bases align to TRBD1. This CDR3 is built from 14 residues. Germline V CDR1 and CDR2: KGHDR, SFDVKD. The V gene end was trimmed by 6 bases and the J gene end by 6 bases; junction bases not matched to a gene: 9. The CDR3 DNA follows: TGTGCCACCAGTTGGGGACAGTCTCTCGCTGAAGCTTTCTTT. It codes for CATSWGQSLAEAFF.

This chain uses TRBV19 with TRBJ1-2; maybe TRBD1 (5 bases). The V end lost 2 bases, the J end lost 7 bases, and 5 bases lay between the germline ends. CDR1 is LNHDA, CDR2 SQIVND, per germline (reference sequence). The CDR3 loop spans 11 amino acids. CDR3: CASSIQGGYTF. In nucleotides, the CDR3 is TGTGCCAGTAGTATACAGGGTGGCTACACCTTC. Full variable domain (rest looked up from reference TRBV19 and TRBJ1-2): DGGITQSPKYLFRKEGQNVTLSCEQNLNHDAMYWYRQDPGQGLRLIYYSQIVNDFQKGDIAEGYSVSREKKESFPLTVTSAQKNPTAFYLCASSIQGGYTFGSGTRLTVV.

The rearrangement joins TRBV29-1 to TRBJ2-7; 9 bases line up with TRBD1. The CDR3 runs 14 residues. V was pared by 5 bases and J by 3 bases, with 8 bases of the junction left unmatched. Germline-derived CDR1 and CDR2 are SQVTM and ANQGSEA. The CDR3 here is CSVSGDREFYEQYF. The CDR3 DNA sequence: TGCAGCGTTAGTGGGGACAGGGAATTCTACGAGCAGTACTTC.

The CDR3 spells CASSYSGDRIYEQYF. In nucleotides, the CDR3 is TGTGCCAGCAGTTACTCGGGGGACAGAATCTACGAGCAGTACTTC. The chain combines TRBV6-6 with TRBJ2-7; TRBD1 matches at 7 bases. J lost 3 bases, V lost 0 bases, and 5 bases had no gene match. The CDR3 has 15 residues. Germline CDR1 MNHNY, CDR2 SVGAGI (reference sequence).

J is TRBJ2-1 and V is TRBV28; TRBD1 matches at 8 bases. CDR1 and CDR2 from the germline V gene are MDHEN and SYDVKM. V shed 6 bases, J shed 5 bases, and the junction held 9 bases outside the gene matches. The CDR3 totals 15 residues. The CDR3 protein is CASSPVGQGHNEQFF. In nucleotides, the CDR3 is TGTGCCAGCAGCCCCGTAGGACAGGGCCACAATGAGCAGTTCTTC. Based on the CDR3 plus reference TRBV28 and TRBJ2-1, the full variable domain is DVKVTQSSRYLVKRTGEKVFLECVQDMDHENMFWYRQDPGLGLRLIYFSYDVKMKEKGDIPEGYSVSREKKERFSLILESASTNQTSMYLCASSPVGQGHNEQFFGPGTRLTVL.

The table lists this clone with a few counts. V is TRBV30 and J is TRBJ1-5; maybe TRBD1 (6 bases). CDR3 size: 13 residues. V lost 2 bases and J 3 bases, leaving 8 bases between the germline ends. CDR1 GTSNPN and CDR2 SVGIG come from the germline V gene (reference sequence). Written as DNA, the CDR3 is TGTGCCTGGAGTACAGGGACCAATCAGCCCCAGCATTTT. Protein: CAWSTGTNQPQHF. The full variable domain, rest sourced from reference TRBV30 and TRBJ1-5, is SQTIHQWPATLVQPVGSPLSLECTVEGTSNPNLYWYRQAAGRGLQLLFYSVGIGQISSEVPQNLSASRPQDRQFILSSKKLLLSDSGFYLCAWSTGTNQPQHFGDGTRLSIL.

The rearrangement joins TRBV5-1 to TRBJ2-5, with D possibly TRBD1 on 6 matching bases. From germline, CDR1 is SGHRS and CDR2 YFSETQ. V was pared by 4 bases and J by 2 bases, with 9 bases between. This CDR3 spans 13 amino acids. The CDR3 DNA follows: TGCGCCAGCAGCGCTGGACAGCAAGAGACCCAGTACTTC. Protein: CASSAGQQETQYF.

This rearrangement joins TRBV6-2 or TRBV6-3 to TRBJ1-1; TRBD1 might be the D (5 bases). The CDR3 runs 15 residues. The germline V and J ends were trimmed by 2 bases and 7 bases, with 17 bases remaining between them. Germline loops: CDR1 MNHEY, CDR2 SVGEGT. CDR3 nucleotides: TGTGCCAGCAGTTACCGAGGCGGGGCGAAGGTTGAAGCTTTCTTT. As protein: CASSYRGGAKVEAFF.

The genes are TRBV28 and TRBJ2-4; 7 bases fit TRBD2. In germline, CDR1 is MDHEN, CDR2 SYDVKM. The CDR3 has 13 residues. In nucleotides, the CDR3 is TGTGCAGGGACGGGAGGAGCCAAAAACATTCAGTACTTC. Translated: CAGTGGAKNIQYF.

The rearrangement uses TRBV5-1 and TRBJ2-5, with a weak D call TRBD2 (5 bases). The germline V and J ends were trimmed by 1 base and 4 bases, with 14 bases remaining between them. The CDR3 length is 15 residues. CDR1 and CDR2 (germline): SGHRS, YFSETQ. Here the CDR3 reads CASSLIGEVRETQYF. CDR3 nucleotide sequence: TGCGCCAGCAGCTTGATCGGGGAAGTGAGAGAGACCCAGTACTTC.

The rearrangement links TRBV6-5 to TRBJ2-3, with D perhaps TRBD2 (5 bases). Per the germline V gene, CDR1 is MNHEY and CDR2 is SVGAGI. V was clipped by 7 bases and J by 0 bases, with 14 bases between them. This CDR3 contains 15 residues. CDR3 in amino acids: CASTVGSGSTDTQYF. The CDR3 coding sequence is TGTGCCAGCACCGTGGGCAGCGGTAGCACAGATACGCAGTATTTT.

The chain uses TRBV30 and TRBJ2-3; perhaps TRBD2 as D (6 bases). CDR3 length equals 15 residues. Germline CDR1 and CDR2: GTSNPN and SVGIG (reference sequence). The V and J ends lost 2 bases and 2 bases respectively, with 14 bases between them. CDR3 protein: CAWSLGGTTTDTQYF. The DNA for the CDR3 is TGTGCCTGGAGTTTGGGGGGAACAACCACAGATACGCAGTATTTT.

The count of this clone is one. The chain is built from TRBV23-1 and TRBJ2-5; D perhaps matches TRBD2 (6 bases). TRBV23-1 belongs to the ORF category, with a function that is uncertain. Deletions cut 5 bases from V and 2 bases from J, with 30 bases between. The CDR3 runs to 20 residues. For the CDR3, the DNA is TGCGCCAGCAGTTCACCAACGGGCTCCTCTAGGGCTAGCGTACAAGAGACCCAGTACTTC. Translation: CASSSPTGSSRASVQETQYF.

The rearrangement links TRBV10-3 to TRBJ2-5, with D unclear. The CDR3 runs 15 residues. Germline V gene sequence: CDR1 ENHRY, CDR2 SYGVKD. V was pared by 2 bases and J by 0 bases, with 10 bases between. The CDR3 protein is CAISERGGNQETQYF. CDR3 in DNA: TGTGCCATCAGTGAGAGAGGTGGCAACCAAGAGACCCAGTACTTC.

The J gene is TRBJ1-6, the V gene TRBV6-2 or TRBV6-3, with D hard to call. The CDR3 spans 14 residues. Germline assignment: CDR1 MNHEY and CDR2 SVGEGT. The ends were cut back, 5 bases at V and 0 bases at J, with 5 bases in the middle. CDR3 loop: CASSGSSYNSPLHF. CDR3 nucleotide sequence: TGTGCCAGCAGTGGGAGCTCCTATAATTCACCCCTCCACTTT.

There are a few counts of this clone. The rearrangement links TRBV9 to TRBJ1-2; a possible D gene is TRBD1 (5 bases). The CDR3 totals 14 residues. V lost 0 bases, J lost 6 bases, and 12 bases lay in between. CDR1 SGDLS and CDR2 YYNGEE come from the germline V gene. The chain's CDR3 is CASSVAPGDDGYTF. The CDR3 coding sequence is TGTGCCAGCAGCGTAGCTCCGGGGGACGATGGCTACACCTTC.

The chain joins TRBV27 to TRBJ1-6; 7 bases are a match to TRBD1. The CDR3 runs to 15 residues. CDR1 is MNHEY and CDR2 is SMNVEV in the germline V gene (reference sequence). With 2 bases clipped from V and 10 bases from J, the junction kept 8 bases outside the gene matches. CDR3 sequence (DNA): TGTGCCAGCAGTTTAGTGGCAGGGGGAGGATCACCCCTCCACTTT. It yields the protein CASSLVAGGGSPLHF.